This T cell receptor (beta chain) came from a study of cytomegalovirus exposure and HLA in healthy donors (dated by TCRdb to the late 2010s). Concerning the study at large: According to a later analysis, one platform produced both the roughly 110 validation repertoires and the 550 to 800 repertoires of the first cohort. The study combined high-throughput TCR immunosequencing, statistical association of individual TCRs with disease status, and machine learning to predict cytomegalovirus infection status. A separate validation cohort of over a hundred different subjects was used in addition to the approximately 700-subject first cohort. The study aimed to test whether cataloging public T cell receptors could reveal signatures of past pathogen exposure. On the study overall, not on this receptor specifically: A later analysis found that TCRs clustered in the first cohort also tended to co-occur in the roughly 120 validation repertoires, with 94% of cluster scores above 0. The authors suggested that the approach could potentially be extended to other disease states and immunological phenotypes. Most TCR sequences were seen in very few donors, while some public TCRs were found in many individuals. In the study, about 150 TCR beta chains were listed as associated with cytomegalovirus. The validation cohort had no HLA typing available for a later analysis, so co-occurrence within that cohort was assessed over all 120 or so repertoires. Three of the identified cytomegalovirus-associated TCR beta chains were confirmed in vitro to be specific for cytomegalovirus antigens. Cytomegalovirus status was reported to be diagnosed by the classifier with high specificity and sensitivity in both the original and validation cohorts.

Libraries were built with the immunoSEQ multiplex PCR assay. The authors processed their data as follows. A statistical classification framework was built to diagnose cytomegalovirus status from the catalog of TCR beta chain sequences. Here the immuneACCESS table is served through TCRdb, limited to in-frame sequences with V and J called. Missing clones are a known gap in these copies; in checked studies unresolved V genes cover under half, and the rest lacks a known reason. The V and J calls and clone size are taken from that table; D and trimming were inferred from the DNA. The sample contains some 250,000 clones, 90% of them found a single time. The top ten hold less than 0.4% of the sample. In the case of this clone: Its specific antigen is unknown. No base quality values were provided; no much bigger clone lies one nucleotide off.

Separate from the roughly 650-subject first cohort, the validation cohort of 95 to 150 subjects was the group to which the donors belonged. The TCR comes from a young woman in good health and CMV-seronegative. Sequences were obtained from PBMCs.

The nucleotide sequence reads as follows: TGCAGCGTCCGTATTGGACTGTCCTCCTACGAGCAGTACTTC. It translates as CSVRIGLSSYEQYF. The rearrangement joined TRBV29-1 to TRBJ2-7; matching of 5 bases hints at TRBD2 as the D gene. Counted from cysteine to phenylalanine, this CDR3 has 14 amino acids. The read is trimmed to its CDR3 DNA, 42 bases read in frame from base 1. At the junction V is shortened by 6 bases and J by 0 bases, with 15 bases in between. The germline V gene specifies SQVTM as CDR1 and ANQGSEA as CDR2.